Shown below are 9 T cell receptor beta chains from a single sample sequenced in a study of OX40 agonist ivuxolimab in advanced cancers. The table came from immunoSEQ multiplex PCR; TCRdb's copy has only in-frame clones and leaves some out. This sample yields roughly 70,000 clones, of which roughly 80% are seen a single time; 1.1% belongs to the top ten. The material was CD4+ or CD8+ T cells sorted from blood, obtained in a trial of the OX40 agonist ivuxolimab. The receptors originated from an adult with an advanced solid tumor such as melanoma, head and neck, liver or kidney cancer.

This clone was picked up a small number of times. The CDR3 nucleotides read TGTGCCAGCAGCTTCGGGGATGTAGCTGGAAACACCATATATTTT. It is translated as CASSFGDVAGNTIYF. This chain connects TRBV7-8 to TRBJ1-3; D gene unclear. The CDR3 loop spans 15 amino acids. Germline V gene data show CDR1 as SGHVS and CDR2 as FQNEAQ. Between the trimmed V and J ends, which lost 3 bases and 2 bases, there was a span of 11 bases.

This chain uses TRBV6-5 with TRBJ1-1; D not certain. Germline CDR1 MNHEY, CDR2 SVGAGI. V lost 5 bases, J lost 4 bases, and 14 bases lay in between. The CDR3 loop spans 14 amino acids. CDR3 residues: CASSENSGFTEAFF. In DNA, the CDR3 is TGTGCCAGCAGTGAAAATTCGGGGTTCACTGAAGCTTTCTTT.

The chain is built from TRBV5-1 and TRBJ2-2, with 10 positions matching TRBD2. The length of the CDR3 is 18 residues. With 3 bases clipped from V and 5 bases from J, the junction kept 13 bases outside the gene matches. CDR1 is SGHRS and CDR2 is YFSETQ in the germline V gene. CDR3 residues: CASSSDSILAGRTGELFF. The CDR3 DNA reads TGCGCCAGCAGCTCTGACTCCATACTAGCGGGGAGGACCGGGGAGCTGTTTTTT.

The chain uses TRBV18 and TRBJ2-7; 10 nucleotides align to TRBD1. The ends lost 4 bases at V and 1 base at J; junction bases unmatched: 4. CDR1 KGHSH and CDR2 LQKENI come from the germline V gene. The CDR3 extends over 15 amino acids. Here the CDR3 reads CASSRGQGVSYEQYF. The DNA for the CDR3 is TGTGCCAGCTCACGCGGACAGGGGGTGTCCTACGAGCAGTACTTC.

V and J are TRBV7-8 and TRBJ2-2; D is uncertain. V was shortened by 3 bases and J by 2 bases, with 19 bases between the two germline ends. The CDR3 runs 18 residues. The germline gives CDR1 SGHVS, CDR2 FQNEAQ. The CDR3 loop is CASSLPWNAPVNTGELFF. CDR3 DNA: TGTGCCAGCAGCTTGCCCTGGAACGCGCCCGTAAACACCGGGGAGCTGTTTTTT.

The J gene is TRBJ1-2, the V gene TRBV7-9; D is unclear. V was shortened by 3 bases and J by 1 base, with 6 bases between the two germline ends. Germline lookup yields CDR1 SEHNR and CDR2 FQNEAQ (reference sequence). The CDR3 totals 13 residues. CDR3 DNA sequence: TGTGCCAGCAGCTTCCCCCGTAACTATGGCTACACCTTC. It is translated as CASSFPRNYGYTF.

The chain carries TRBV19 and TRBJ2-2; 11 nucleotides agree with TRBD1. CDR1 LNHDA and CDR2 SQIVND come from the germline V gene (reference sequence). This CDR3 is 15 amino acids long. Trimming took 4 bases from V and 6 from J; bases not matched to a gene: 4. CDR3 region: CASSKDRGRAGELFF. The CDR3 DNA sequence: TGTGCCAGTAGTAAGGACAGGGGGCGGGCCGGGGAGCTGTTTTTT.

This chain uses TRBV15 with TRBJ1-2, with 8 bases identical to TRBD1. From germline, CDR1 is LNHNV and CDR2 YYDKDF (reference sequence). V lost 1 base and J lost 7; bases outside the gene matches: 5. This CDR3 comprises 14 residues. CDR3 DNA sequence: TGTGCCACCAGCAGAGCTGACAGGGGCGGTGGCTACACCTTC. Its protein is CATSRADRGGGYTF.

In its sample, this clone was seen a few times. The V and J genes are TRBV19 and TRBJ1-2; D call uncertain. CDR1 is LNHDA and CDR2 is SQIVND in the germline V gene (reference sequence). Trimming left V 6 bases short and J 0 bases short, with 5 bases between. This CDR3 has 12 residues. CDR3 loop: CASSLANYGYTF. The CDR3 coding sequence is TGTGCCAGTAGCCTGGCTAACTATGGCTACACCTTC.